These T cell receptor beta chains were read from a single sample in a study of T cell responses to AZD1222 COVID-19 vaccine. Measured with immunoSEQ multiplex PCR; TCRdb has only the in-frame clones, and not every one. The table includes roughly 120,000 clones, around 93% detected once. Sample: peripheral blood, taken on day 0 of AZD1222 vaccination. The receptor set was obtained from an adult in good health. CDR3s include the opening cysteine and the closing phenylalanine or tryptophan. A D gene is named only where the DNA matches it firmly. A row's size may be missing; if present it is once, few, many or a size class.

CDR3nt,CDR3aa,j_gene,abundance,d_gene,v_gene
TGTGCCAGCAGCTCCCCTTCCCCTAGCACAGATACGCAGTATTTT,CASSSPSPSTDTQYF,TRBJ2-3,many,-,TRBV11-3
TGTGCCAGAAGGTTGGGACCGATTAGCTCCTACGAGCAGTACTTC,CARRLGPISSYEQYF,TRBJ2-7,few,-,TRBV7-5
TGTGCCAGCAGTGAAACAGGGAGCACAGATACGCAGTATTTT,CASSETGSTDTQYF,TRBJ2-3,-,-,TRBV28
TGCGCCAGCAGCCCGAGAGCCGGACAGGGGTTGTCGGAGACCCAGTACTTC,CASSPRAGQGLSETQYF,TRBJ2-5,-,TRBD1,TRBV4-1
TGTGCCAGCAGCAATCTGGACAGGGATAATTCACCCCTCCACTTT,CASSNLDRDNSPLHF,TRBJ1-6,-,TRBD1,TRBV5-5
TGTGCCAGCAGCGTTGAGGGGAGGTATGGCTACACCTTC,CASSVEGRYGYTF,TRBJ1-2,-,-,TRBV13
TGTGCCAGCACTGCGGGAGGCTCGAACACTGAAGCTTTCTTT,CASTAGGSNTEAFF,TRBJ1-1,-,-,TRBV6-5
TGTGCAAGTCGCGCGACAGCCCGGACAGGGGACAATGAGCAGTTCTTC,CASRATARTGDNEQFF,TRBJ2-1,-,-,TRBV12-2
TGCGCCAGCAGCTTGGCCTCAGGGGGCACTGAAGCTTTCTTT,CASSLASGGTEAFF,TRBJ1-1,-,TRBD1,TRBV5-1
TGTGCCAGCTCCCCCGAGGGGGCGGGGACGAGGGCAGATACGCAGTATTTT,CASSPEGAGTRADTQYF,TRBJ2-3,-,-,TRBV18
TGTGCCAGCAGCGTAATCGACGGGACCTACGAGCAGTACTTC,CASSVIDGTYEQYF,TRBJ2-7,-,-,TRBV9
TGTGCCAGTAGTATTGGAAACACCATATATTTT,CASSIGNTIYF,TRBJ1-3,-,-,TRBV19
TGTGCCTGGAGTTTGGGTCAGGGTGGCCAGCCCCAGCATTTT,CAWSLGQGGQPQHF,TRBJ1-5,-,-,TRBV30
TGTGCCAGCGCGGGACAAACCTCCTACGAGCAGTACTTC,CASAGQTSYEQYF,TRBJ2-7,-,-,TRBV9
TGTGCCAGCAGCCGACAGGGCCCAGGGTCACCCCTCCACTTT,CASSRQGPGSPLHF,TRBJ1-6,-,TRBD1,TRBV6-5
TGTGCCAGCAGCCGCGCGGGGTCTGAAGCTTTCTTT,CASSRAGSEAFF,TRBJ1-1,-,-,TRBV5-5
TGTGCTAGTGGTTTGGGCGACAGGGTTAACTATGGCTACACCTTC,CASGLGDRVNYGYTF,TRBJ1-2,once,TRBD1,TRBV12-5
TGTGCCAGCAGCCCCGATTGGACGTCTGGAAACACCATATATTTT,CASSPDWTSGNTIYF,TRBJ1-3,-,-,TRBV7-2
TGTGCCAGCAGCCCGCGGGACAGGCTCTCTGGAAACACCATATATTTT,CASSPRDRLSGNTIYF,TRBJ1-3,-,TRBD1,TRBV9
TGCAGTGCTAGTGGTGGGGCAGGCGATCAGCCCCAGCATTTT,CSASGGAGDQPQHF,TRBJ1-5,-,-,TRBV20-1
TGCAGCGTCGCGACCGGGACAGGGGGAGGCGAGCAGTACTTC,CSVATGTGGGEQYF,TRBJ2-7,-,TRBD1,TRBV29-1
TGTGCCAGCTCACCCCTGCAGGGGGCTAAGGGTGGTCAGCCCCAGCATTTT,CASSPLQGAKGGQPQHF,TRBJ1-5,-,TRBD1,TRBV18
TGCAGCGCTTCCGGGACAGAAGAGACCCAGTACTTC,CSASGTEETQYF,TRBJ2-5,-,TRBD1,TRBV29-1
TGTGCCAGCAGCACCGACACCCTAGCCAAAAACATTCAGTACTTC,CASSTDTLAKNIQYF,TRBJ2-4,-,-,TRBV9
TGTGCCAGTAGCTGGACGGAGGCTGGCTACACCTTC,CASSWTEAGYTF,TRBJ1-2,once,-,TRBV19
TGCGCCAGCAGCTTGAACCTAGGTCAGCCCCAGCATTTT,CASSLNLGQPQHF,TRBJ1-5,-,-,TRBV5-1
TGCAGCGTTGAGGAACAGGGTGGTTGGGAGCAGTACTTC,CSVEEQGGWEQYF,TRBJ2-7,-,-,TRBV29-1
TGCGCCAGCAGCTTGGGGGCAGGCCAAGAGACCCAGTACTTC,CASSLGAGQETQYF,TRBJ2-5,few,-,TRBV5-1
TGTGCCAGCAGCTGGCTCGGGGGGGACTACGAGCAGTACTTC,CASSWLGGDYEQYF,TRBJ2-7,-,TRBD2,TRBV11-2
TGTGCCAGCAGTTTCGCCTACAGGAGCACAGATACGCAGTATTTT,CASSFAYRSTDTQYF,TRBJ2-3,-,-,TRBV28
TGTGCCAGCACCCCGGGGCCCTCTAACTATGGCTACACCTTC,CASTPGPSNYGYTF,TRBJ1-2,-,-,TRBV2
TGTGCCAGCAGTTTAAAGGGTTCAGAGCAGTACTTC,CASSLKGSEQYF,TRBJ2-7,-,-,TRBV28
TGTGCCTGGAGTGCCCAAGGGGGTACCTATAATTCACCCCTCCACTTT,CAWSAQGGTYNSPLHF,TRBJ1-6,-,-,TRBV30
TGTGCCATCAGTCCGACAGGGGCTGGAAACACCATATATTTT,CAISPTGAGNTIYF,TRBJ1-3,-,TRBD1,TRBV10-3
TGCGCCAGCAGTGAGTTGAAGGGAACTAATGAAAAACTGTTTTTT,CASSELKGTNEKLFF,TRBJ1-4,-,-,TRBV10-2
TGTGCCAGCAGCGTAGACCTTACCGGGGAGCTGTTTTTT,CASSVDLTGELFF,TRBJ2-2,-,-,TRBV9
TGTGCCACCAGCAGAGATCGACAGGGTTATAGCAATCAGCCCCAGCATTTT,CATSRDRQGYSNQPQHF,TRBJ1-5,-,TRBD1,TRBV15
TGTGCCAGTAGAATTAGCGGGGGGCCCGGGGAGCTGTTTTTT,CASRISGGPGELFF,TRBJ2-2,-,TRBD2,TRBV19
TGTGCCTGGGGACAGGGGGCTCAAAGTCAGCCCCAGCATTTT,CAWGQGAQSQPQHF,TRBJ1-5,-,TRBD1,TRBV30
TGTGCCAGCACCAAGGGGGGCTCTGGAAACACCATATATTTT,CASTKGGSGNTIYF,TRBJ1-3,-,-,TRBV28
TGTGCCAGTACCGCAAACTACGAGCAGTACTTC,CASTANYEQYF,TRBJ2-7,-,-,TRBV19
TGTGCCAGTAGTCCTGAGCCCCCTGGAAACACCATATATTTT,CASSPEPPGNTIYF,TRBJ1-3,-,-,TRBV19
TGTGCCAGCAGTTTCTCATCTGACTATGGCTACACCTTC,CASSFSSDYGYTF,TRBJ1-2,once,-,TRBV28